The 3 T cell receptor beta chains listed next were all sequenced from one sample in a study of T-cell memory formation after mild COVID-19. MiXCR, run by TCRdb on the 5' RACE reads, gives a single entry per CDR3 protein. Here the sample spans 25,000 to 35,000 distinct CDR3 sequences, 6% to 9.5% being singletons. The sequencing sample was made of PBMCs or a T cell subset sorted from them (not recorded which). Every receptor here comes from an adult woman who had mild COVID-19 (a few samples of this study predate the infection). Cell type and time point are not known.

The rearrangement links TRBV5-1 to TRBJ2-3; D perhaps matches TRBD2 (5 bases). The germline CDR1 and CDR2 sequences are SGHRS and YFSETQ. V dropped 4 bases and J dropped 0 bases, with 12 bases sitting between them. The CDR3 length is 15 residues. The CDR3 DNA is TGCGCCAGCAGCCTGGCAGCGGTGAGCACAGATACGCAGTATTTT. The encoded protein is CASSLAAVSTDTQYF.

This clonotype was detected ten times or more. The rearrangement links TRBV6-6 to TRBJ1-1; TRBD1 might be the D (6 bases). CDR3 length: 11 residues. Germline V gives CDR1 MNHNY, CDR2 SVGAGI (reference sequence). V was pared by 8 bases and J by 7 bases, with 11 bases between. The CDR3 DNA sequence: TGTGCCAGCGGACAGAGTGGTGAAGCTTTCTTT. Its translation is CASGQSGEAFF.

This clonotype was observed many times. The chain recombines TRBV5-6 with TRBJ2-3; 8 bases match TRBD1. J was trimmed by 5 bases and V by 0 bases; bases with no gene match: 5. Germline lookup yields CDR1 SGHDT and CDR2 YYEEEE. There are 15 residues in the CDR3. CDR3: CASSLVQGAQDTQYF. CDR3 coding DNA: TGTGCCAGCAGCTTGGTTCAGGGGGCGCAAGATACGCAGTATTTT. The complete variable domain, with remaining parts taken from reference TRBV5-6 and TRBJ2-3, reads DAGVTQSPTHLIKTRGQQVTLRCSPKSGHDTVSWYQQALGQGPQFIFQYYEEEERQRGNFPDRFSGHQFPNYSSELNVNALLLGDSALYLCASSLVQGAQDTQYFGPGTRLTVL.